These 7 T cell receptor beta chains originate from one sample sequenced in a study of cytomegalovirus exposure and HLA in healthy donors. PCR employed 60 Vbeta and 13 Jbeta primers. The protocol was immunoSEQ multiplex PCR, while the TCRdb copy is restricted to in-frame clones and leaves out a portion. Here the sample spans 120,000 to 150,000 clones, around 73% being singletons. The sequenced material came from PBMCs. Source of these receptors: a human donor in good health.

V and J are TRBV28 and TRBJ2-1; D is uncertain. V dropped 3 bases and J dropped 4 bases, with 4 bases sitting between them. CDR1 is MDHEN and CDR2 is SYDVKM in the germline V gene. This CDR3 spans 12 amino acids. The CDR3 DNA is TGTGCCAGCAGTTTCGAGTACAATGAGCAGTTCTTC. It translates to CASSFEYNEQFF.

This rearrangement joins TRBV6-5 to TRBJ2-5; D is unresolved. The length of the CDR3 is 11 residues. Looked up from germline, CDR1 is MNHEY and CDR2 is SVGAGI. Trimming shortened V by 5 bases and J by 5 bases, and 6 bases separated the two germline ends. The CDR3 loop reads CASSTGETQYF. In nucleotides, the CDR3 is TGTGCCAGCAGTACCGGGGAGACCCAGTACTTC.

The chain is built from TRBV9 and TRBJ1-2; 7 nucleotides agree with TRBD1. The CDR3 has 14 residues. Losses at the gene ends were 1 base for V and 4 bases for J; bases not matched to a gene: 4. CDR1 SGDLS and CDR2 YYNGEE come from the germline V gene. CDR3 sequence (DNA): TGTGCCAGCAGCGTAACCCGGACAGGCTATGGCTACACCTTC. Its translation is CASSVTRTGYGYTF. The complete variable domain, with remaining parts taken from reference TRBV9 and TRBJ1-2, reads DSGVTQTPKHLITATGQRVTLRCSPRSGDLSVYWYQQSLDQGLQFLIQYYNGEERAKGNILERFSAQQFPDLHSELNLSSLELGDSALYFCASSVTRTGYGYTFGSGTRLTVV.

This chain joins TRBV9 and TRBJ2-6; 9 bases line up with TRBD2. The CDR3 extends over 18 amino acids. From germline, CDR1 is SGDLS and CDR2 YYNGEE. After removal of 1 base from V and 5 bases from J, the junction contained 10 bases not matched to a gene. In nucleotides, the CDR3 is TGTGCCAGCAGCGTATCTCTAGCGGGAAGGTCTCGGGCCAACGTCCTGACTTTC. Protein: CASSVSLAGRSRANVLTF.

The chain couples TRBV27 to TRBJ1-2, with 7 bases lining up with TRBD1. The CDR3 loop spans 14 amino acids. Germline lookup yields CDR1 MNHEY and CDR2 SMNVEV (reference sequence). V lost 5 bases, J lost 5 bases, and 8 bases stayed unmatched. The CDR3: CASSPQGQIYGYTF. CDR3 in DNA: TGTGCCAGCAGTCCTCAGGGACAGATTTATGGCTACACCTTC.

This clone was picked up a small number of times. This sequence joins TRBV10-2 and TRBJ1-1, with D unclear. The length of the CDR3 is 12 residues. With 8 bases removed from V and 5 bases from J, the gap between germline ends came to 12 bases. Per the germline V gene, CDR1 is WSHSY and CDR2 is SAAADI. CDR3 nucleotide sequence: TGCGCCAGCTCCTCAGGCGTGACTGAAGCTTTCTTT. Encoded protein: CASSSGVTEAFF.

The chain has TRBV7-9 and TRBJ2-7; weak D call: TRBD2 (5 bases). The CDR3 runs to 12 residues. The germline CDR1 and CDR2 sequences are SEHNR and FQNEAQ (reference sequence). Trimming took 0 bases from V and 9 from J, leaving 9 bases between them. The CDR3, as DNA: TGTGCCAGCAGCTTAGCAGGTGAGGGGCAGTACTTC. Its protein is CASSLAGEGQYF. Looking up the rest from reference TRBV7-9 and TRBJ2-7 gives the full variable domain: DTGVSQNPRHKITKRGQNVTFRCDPISEHNRLYWYRQTLGQGPEFLTYFQNEAQLEKSRLLSDRFSAERPKGSFSTLEIQRTEQGDSAMYLCASSLAGEGQYFGPGTRLTVT.